This T cell receptor beta chain originates from a study of PD-L1 blockade in urothelial cancer (dated by TCRdb to 2017 to 2019). A note on the overall study: Every patient began therapy around 2014 and was given atezolizumab 1,200 mg intravenously every 3 weeks. The study, an exploratory multi-omic analysis, examined somatic, immune and clinical correlates of response to PD-L1 blockade with atezolizumab in urothelial cancer. Blood samples yielded a median of approximately 150,000 T cells and tens of thousands of unique TCRs, with median clonality around 0.083. Blood samples were analyzed at 3 weeks after treatment start (second dose) and at 6 weeks after treatment start. Durable clinical benefit was defined as a progression-free survival longer than 6 months, and TCR features were additionally tested against progression-free survival and overall survival. Patients had an ECOG performance status of 0 or 1 and had received between 0 and 3 prior chemotherapy regimens. Twenty-nine patients had pretreatment blood TCR-seq, approximately 24 had at least one posttreatment blood collection, and approximately 24 had tumor TCR-seq. Pretreatment tumor samples, along with matched peripheral blood collected serially before and after atezolizumab treatment, underwent TCR sequencing. Twenty-five of 29 patients were males with bladder-origin urothelial cancer, and about 65% of the roughly 30 reported a prior smoking history. In the same patients, whole exome sequencing and RNA sequencing of pretreatment tumors were performed in addition to TCR sequencing. Durable clinical benefit was achieved by nine patients and was not achieved by 20 patients.

The sample's time point label, in plain terms: peripheral blood 6 weeks after treatment start. The cohort comprised fewer than 35 patients with locally advanced or metastatic urothelial carcinoma treated at Memorial Sloan Kettering on a trial protocol. Peripheral blood mononuclear cells were collected from each patient pretreatment and during treatment, giving between 1 and 8 total time points per patient. The Qiagen DNeasy Blood extraction kit was used to purify genomic DNA from total PBMCs and tumor samples. Collected pretreatment and during treatment, PBMCs were isolated and stored as previously described. Remarks on this clone: Its binding antigen is unknown. No clone much larger than this one lies a single base away; base qualities are absent.

In the germline V gene, CDR1 corresponds to MRHNA and CDR2 to SNTAGT. From cysteine to phenylalanine, the CDR3 is 16 amino acids long. Left in the record is the CDR3 DNA by itself, 48 bases read in frame from the first base. V gives up 2 bases and J gives up 0 bases, and the segment between their germline ends measures 8 bases. Broad study findings and their caveats: Among patients with durable benefit, tumor-associated TCR clones showed greater expansion in peripheral blood 3 weeks after treatment started (n ≈ 21, p = 0.022). A pretreatment peripheral blood TCR clonality below the median was linked to improved progression-free and overall survival. Because the sample size was small (n of about 29) and many exploratory analyses were performed, the results are intended to be hypothesis-generating.

To estimate absolute template abundance from read counts, synthetic TCR analog templates were spiked into each PCR. The immunoSEQ assay was used to amplify TCRbeta CDR3 regions from genomic DNA with bias-controlled V and J gene primers. Rearranged TCRbeta segments were sequenced at approximately 20X coverage. Processing in the source paper ran as follows. Sequencing errors were corrected by clustering and CDR3s were annotated against IMGT to assign V, D and J genes. Only productive TCRbeta rearrangements were used in downstream analyses, excluding out-of-frame or stop-codon sequences. To compute clonality, Shannon entropy was normalized by the log of the number of unique productive sequences and then subtracted from one. Fisher's exact test with Benjamini-Hochberg correction, at a threshold of adjusted p below 0.01, was used to find clones that differed between time points or between blood and tumor. The table was pulled from immuneACCESS by TCRdb, which kept in-frame rearrangements only. Such tables lose some clones; where checked, under half of the loss comes from unresolved V genes, and the rest has no known cause. Clone size and the V and J calls come from that table; the DNA yielded D and trimming. The sample table shows 100,000 to 150,000 clones, and more than 70% are seen once. The ten largest clones take up about 2.4% of the sample.

The chain links TRBV6-4 with TRBJ1-6, with an unclear D gene assignment. Specimen: PBMCs, collected around atezolizumab (anti-PD-L1) treatment. The clonotype was recovered from a man in his fifties or sixties with urothelial cancer. The CDR3 region reads CASSDLPSSYNSPLHF. The nucleotide sequence reads as follows: TGTGCCAGCAGTGACCTACCTAGCTCCTATAATTCACCCCTCCACTTT.